The T cell receptor beta chain described here comes from a study of PD-1 blockade in classical Hodgkin lymphoma. Using immunoSEQ multiplex PCR, the repertoire was profiled, and TCRdb retains in-frame clones only, with some absent. The table shows tens of thousands of clones, with over 80% occurring only once. Broader study findings: In CD4+ cells, TCR diversity went up significantly by C4D1, but in CD8+ cells it did not.

Specified time point: cycle 4 day 1 (C4D1), after less than 7 weeks of nivolumab. Following autologous stem cell transplantation, relapse occurred in every patient, and exposure to brentuximab vedotin varied. By magnetic negative selection, CD4+ T cells were purified from thawed PBMCs. As regards this clone: Antigen: not known.

This receptor was obtained from a human donor with classical Hodgkin lymphoma. The material was CD4+ T cells from blood, obtained before the fourth cycle of nivolumab.

The CDR3 DNA is TGTGCCAGCAGTCCCCTAGGACAGGGTACAGGAAACACCATATATTTT. It is translated as CASSPLGQGTGNTIYF. The V and J genes are TRBV27 and TRBJ1-3, with TRBD1 matching 8 bases. The germline V gene has CDR1 MNHEY and CDR2 SMNVEV (reference sequence). This CDR3 region has 16 residues. The J segment lost 4 bases and the V segment lost 5 bases, leaving 10 bases of the junction unmatched.